The 6 T cell receptor beta chains below come from one sample, sequenced in a study of T-cell reconstitution after alpha-beta-depleted transplantation in children. Researchers prepared the TCRbeta library using unique molecular identifiers, the study reports. TCRdb fed the PCR reads into MiXCR, producing one record per CDR3 protein. There are around 600,000 distinct CDR3 sequences in the sample; approximately 16% occur only once, and approximately 1% lies in the top ten. The starting material was PBMCs from the stem cell graft donor, obtained from the stem cell graft. These receptors were collected from a human donor who donated a stem cell graft to a child with acute myeloid leukemia.

This clonotype was counted at least ten times. The genes are TRBV6-1 and TRBJ2-3; possibly TRBD1 for D (8 bases). The CDR3 is made up of 13 amino acids. CDR1 MNHNS and CDR2 SASEGT come from the germline V gene. V was clipped by 6 bases and J by 11 bases, with 18 bases between them. CDR3 in amino acids: CASRDTGGGMQYF. DNA for the CDR3: TGTGCCAGCAGAGATACAGGGGGGGGAATGCAGTATTTT.

The count of this clonotype is one. This chain uses TRBV2 with TRBJ2-2, with D unresolved. The CDR3 contains 15 residues. Germline CDR1 reads SNHLY; CDR2 reads FYNNEI. Deletions cut 5 bases from V and 0 bases from J, with 10 bases between. CDR3 in amino acids: CASSPTLTNTGELFF. Here the CDR3 DNA reads TGTGCCAGCAGTCCGACACTTACGAACACCGGGGAGCTGTTTTTT.

This clonotype was seen only a few times. This chain uses TRBV12-3 or TRBV12-4 with TRBJ2-5; D tentatively fits TRBD1 or TRBD2 (5 bases each). Deletions cut 7 bases from V and 5 bases from J, with 20 bases between. The CDR3 extends over 15 amino acids. CDR3 amino acids: CASTTLLSEGETQYF. CDR3 coding DNA: TGTGCCAGCACCACCTTGCTCAGCGAGGGGGAGACCCAGTACTTC.

This clonotype has only a few counts. The chain is built from TRBV9 and TRBJ2-7, with a tentative D call TRBD1 (5 bases). The V end was cut by 4 bases, the J end by 4 bases, with 21 bases between. Germline V gene data show CDR1 as SGDLS and CDR2 as YYNGEE. CDR3 length equals 16 residues. The CDR3 loop is CASSPRTPGRTYEQYV. Here the CDR3 DNA reads TGTGCCAGCAGCCCGAGGACACCAGGGCGAACTTACGAGCAGTACGTC.

The chain carries TRBV12-3 or TRBV12-4 and TRBJ2-5, with TRBD2 matching over 13 bases. The CDR3 spans 13 residues. Germline trimming cut 5 bases from V and 9 bases from J; bases unmatched to any gene: 3. CDR3 sequence reads: CASSTGLAGAQYF. As DNA, the CDR3 is TGTGCCAGCAGTACCGGACTAGCGGGGGCCCAGTACTTC.

In its sample, this clonotype was seen many times. J is TRBJ1-5 and V is TRBV12-3 or TRBV12-4; TRBD1 might be the D (5 bases). This CDR3 is 14 amino acids long. V gave up 5 bases and J gave up 4 bases, with 12 bases separating them. The chain's CDR3 is CASSPEGRNQPQHF. As DNA, the CDR3 is TGTGCCAGCAGTCCGGAGGGACGGAATCAGCCCCAGCATTTT.